A single sample is the source of the 31 T cell receptor beta chains below, sequenced in a study of human T cells and chemical hapten exposure. Time point of the sample: patch test 2, 6 weeks after DPC sensitization. Treatment defined: therapeutic diphenylcyclopropenone sensitization with weekly scalp DPC. TCRdb re-analysed the RACE reads in MiXCR, keeping a single row per CDR3 protein. The table has about 140,000 distinct CDR3 sequences, 12% seen once. The sample here was whole blood, taken in connection with sensitization to the hapten diphenylcyclopropenone (DPC). The receptors derive from a woman aged 45 to 65 with alopecia areata. Some clones in this sample may be carry-over from other donors' samples.

This clonotype appeared many times. The chain is built from TRBV7-9 and TRBJ2-7, with 10 bases identical to TRBD2. The junction had 1 base not matched to a gene; V was cut back by 4 bases and J by 1 base. The CDR3 consists of 14 residues. From germline, CDR1 is SEHNR and CDR2 FQNEAQ (reference sequence). The CDR3, as DNA: TGTGCCAGCAGCTCACTAGCGGGGTCCTACGAGCAGTACTTC. Encoded protein: CASSSLAGSYEQYF. The entire variable domain, with the rest obtained from reference TRBV7-9 and TRBJ2-7, is as follows: DTGVSQNPRHKITKRGQNVTFRCDPISEHNRLYWYRQTLGQGPEFLTYFQNEAQLEKSRLLSDRFSAERPKGSFSTLEIQRTEQGDSAMYLCASSSLAGSYEQYFGPGTRLTVT.

The chain employs TRBV29-1 and TRBJ2-3; no clear D gene. The V end lost 3 bases, the J end lost 2 bases, and 6 bases lay between the germline ends. This CDR3 has 12 amino acids. Germline V gene data show CDR1 as SQVTM and CDR2 as ANQGSEA. CDR3 in amino acids: CSVEVSTDTQYF. In DNA form, the CDR3 reads TGCAGCGTTGAGGTCTCCACAGATACGCAGTATTTT.

This sequence joins TRBV6-1 and TRBJ1-1; D remains ambiguous. This CDR3 is 13 amino acids long. V lost 8 bases to trimming and J lost 4 bases, with 14 bases between them. The germline gives CDR1 MNHNS, CDR2 SASEGT. CDR3 sequence: CASLSRKVTEAFF. The CDR3 coding sequence is TGTGCCAGCCTGAGTCGAAAGGTCACTGAAGCTTTCTTT.

This rearrangement joins TRBV20-1 to TRBJ1-6; TRBD1 aligns across 7 bases. The CDR3 has 18 residues. Looked up from germline, CDR1 is DFQATT and CDR2 is SNEGSKA (reference sequence). The V segment lost 2 bases and the J segment 7 bases; nucleotides outside the gene matches: 17. As DNA, the CDR3 is TGCAGTGCTAGAAGAGGGGGGGCCACAGGGGCCCTCAATTCACCCCTCCACTTT. Protein product: CSARRGGATGALNSPLHF.

The gene calls are TRBV19 and TRBJ2-7; 7 positions agree with TRBD1. This CDR3 contains 14 residues. The V segment lost 5 bases and the J segment 6 bases; nucleotides outside the gene matches: 10. CDR1 and CDR2 from the germline V gene are LNHDA and SQIVND (reference sequence). This chain's CDR3 is CASSEKGATVEQYF. CDR3 DNA: TGTGCCAGTAGTGAAAAGGGGGCGACGGTCGAGCAGTACTTC.

This clonotype was observed many times. This rearrangement joins TRBV7-8 to TRBJ2-1; D is undetermined. In germline, CDR1 is SGHVS, CDR2 FQNEAQ. V was trimmed by 5 bases and J by 4 bases, leaving 15 bases between them. The CDR3 is 15 residues long. The CDR3 DNA reads as TGTGCCAGCAGCGCCGGGCGGCTAGGGTACAATGAGCAGTTCTTC. Translated: CASSAGRLGYNEQFF.

This sequence joins TRBV6-2 or TRBV6-3 and TRBJ2-1; tentative D call: TRBD2 (6 bases). The germline V gene has CDR1 MNHEY and CDR2 SVGEGT. The CDR3 has 15 amino acids. V lost 0 bases, J lost 8 bases, and 14 bases lay in between. The CDR3 DNA reads as TGTGCCAGCAGTTACTCTGGGCTATGGAGGGATGAGCAGTTCTTC. Translated: CASSYSGLWRDEQFF.

Ten or more counts support this clonotype. The gene calls are TRBV7-8 and TRBJ1-4; weak D call: TRBD1 (6 bases). The CDR3 length is 15 residues. With 5 bases removed from V and 4 bases from J, the gap between germline ends came to 14 bases. Germline V gene lookup returns CDR1 SGHVS and CDR2 FQNEAQ. The CDR3 region is CASSPGTIFNEKLFF. DNA of the CDR3: TGTGCCAGCAGCCCTGGGACAATTTTTAATGAAAAACTGTTTTTT. Full variable domain (remainder filled in from reference TRBV7-8 and TRBJ1-4): GAGVSQSPRYKVAKRGQDVALRCDPISGHVSLFWYQQALGQGPEFLTYFQNEAQLDKSGLPSDRFFAERPEGSVSTLKIQRTQQEDSAVYLCASSPGTIFNEKLFFGSGTQLSVL.

This clonotype was counted ten times or more. The V call is TRBV27, the J call TRBJ2-7; D tentatively fits TRBD1 or TRBD2 (6 bases each). Between the trimmed V and J ends, which lost 5 bases and 6 bases, there was a span of 20 bases. Germline lookup yields CDR1 MNHEY and CDR2 SMNVEV (reference sequence). The CDR3 has 15 amino acids. This CDR3 reads CASSTRGTQGSEQYF. In DNA form, the CDR3 reads TGTGCCAGCAGTACCCGCGGGACCCAGGGGAGCGAGCAGTACTTC.

At least ten counts were recorded for this clonotype. V is TRBV11-2 and J is TRBJ2-7; 9 positions match TRBD1. Germline CDR1 reads SGHAT; CDR2 reads FQNNGV. V was clipped by 5 bases and J by 1 base; unmatched bases: 3. CDR3 length: 14 amino acids. The CDR3 nucleotides are TGTGCCAGCAGCCGGACAGGGGTATCCTACGAGCAGTACTTC. Amino acids: CASSRTGVSYEQYF.

The chain links TRBV10-2 to TRBJ2-1; D not resolved. The CDR3 contains 14 residues. Trimming took off 7 bases at V and 9 bases at J, with 19 bases between the two ends. Germline CDR1 and CDR2: WSHSY and SAAADI. CDR3 loop: CASTGAEFSGEQFF. DNA of the CDR3: TGCGCCAGCACTGGCGCCGAATTTTCCGGTGAGCAGTTCTTC.

There are many counts of this clonotype. This chain connects TRBV7-2 to TRBJ2-4; D unresolved. This CDR3 region has 11 residues. Germline CDR1 is SGHTA and CDR2 is FQGNSA. The ends were cut back, 5 bases at V and 6 bases at J, with 5 bases in the middle. CDR3 in amino acids: CASSAINIQYF. The CDR3 bases are TGTGCCAGCAGCGCGATAAACATTCAGTACTTC.

The chain uses TRBV27 and TRBJ2-1; TRBD2 is a possible D gene (7 bases). Germline V CDR1 and CDR2: MNHEY, SMNVEV (reference sequence). CDR3 length: 15 residues. Trimming pared 4 bases from V and 9 bases from J, leaving 19 bases between. The CDR3 DNA reads TGTGCCAGCAGTTCAAGGGGGGGAGTCCTGCTTGAGCAGTTCTTC. As protein: CASSSRGGVLLEQFF.

J is TRBJ1-2 and V is TRBV7-2, with a tentative D call TRBD1 (6 bases). V was pared by 4 bases and J by 8 bases, with 14 bases between. This CDR3 is built from 13 residues. Germline CDR1 SGHTA, CDR2 FQGNSA. The CDR3 region is CASSSQGYQGYTF. CDR3 sequence (DNA): TGTGCCAGCAGCTCACAGGGATATCAAGGCTACACCTTC.

This clonotype turned up a few times. The chain joins TRBV21-1 to TRBJ2-3; TRBD2 is taken as the D call from the table, unchecked against the DNA. TRBV21-1 is classified as a pseudogene. The CDR3 totals 15 residues. The CDR3: CASSVLAELTDTQYF. CDR3 nucleotide sequence: TGTGCCAGCAGCGTACTAGCGGAGCTCACAGATACGCAGTATTTT.

This clonotype was observed a handful of times. The V call is TRBV20-1, the J call TRBJ2-7; TRBD2 matches 10 bases. Germline CDR1 and CDR2: DFQATT and SNEGSKA (reference sequence). The CDR3 is 14 residues long. V was pared by 2 bases and J by 3 bases, with 4 bases of the junction left unmatched. CDR3 sequence (DNA): TGCAGTGCTAGACCCGGGACTAGCGTCTACGAGCAGTACTTC. This encodes CSARPGTSVYEQYF.

J is TRBJ2-1 and V is TRBV12-3 or TRBV12-4; D not certain. V lost 6 bases, J lost 5 bases, and 17 bases lay in between. The CDR3 is made up of 15 amino acids. CDR3 DNA sequence: TGTGCCAGCAGCCCCGAGAGGATAGGGAACAATGAGCAGTTCTTC. Amino acid sequence: CASSPERIGNNEQFF.

The table lists this clonotype with a few counts. The genes are TRBV20-1 and TRBJ1-6; D perhaps matches TRBD1 (5 bases). Germline values: CDR1 DFQATT, CDR2 SNEGSKA (reference sequence). V dropped 1 base and J dropped 9 bases, with 10 bases sitting between them. This CDR3 is 13 amino acids long. The CDR3, as DNA: TGCAGTGCTAGAGTGGGGACTGCTTCACCCCTCCACTTT. It codes for CSARVGTASPLHF.

This clonotype was seen at least ten times. The CDR3 DNA follows: TGCGCCAGCAGCTTCAGGCAGAAGGGGACTGAAGCTTTCTTT. Encoded protein: CASSFRQKGTEAFF. This chain connects TRBV5-1 to TRBJ1-1; weak D call: TRBD1 (5 bases). The CDR3 runs to 14 residues. Germline assignment: CDR1 SGHRS and CDR2 YFSETQ. Trimming cost V 2 bases and J 5 bases, with 13 bases left between them.

V usage is TRBV19 and J usage is TRBJ1-2; D call uncertain. V gave up 5 bases and J gave up 1 base, with 8 bases separating them. The CDR3 has 13 residues. Germline V lookup: CDR1 LNHDA, CDR2 SQIVND (reference sequence). The CDR3 is CASSLGSNYGYTF. The CDR3 bases are TGTGCCAGTAGTTTGGGCAGTAACTATGGCTACACCTTC.

Only a few counts were recorded for this clonotype. V is TRBV3-1 and J is TRBJ2-1; 13 positions match TRBD2. Germline trimming cut 2 bases from V and 7 bases from J; bases unmatched to any gene: 11. CDR3 size: 18 residues. Germline V gene sequence: CDR1 LGHDT, CDR2 YNNKEL (reference sequence). CDR3 amino acids: CASSQSSTSGRAGNEQFF. Written as DNA, the CDR3 is TGTGCCAGCAGCCAATCGAGCACTAGCGGGAGGGCCGGGAATGAGCAGTTCTTC.

Only a few counts were recorded for this clonotype. The chain is built from TRBV27 and TRBJ2-1, with 10 positions matching TRBD2. CDR1 and CDR2 (germline): MNHEY, SMNVEV (reference sequence). V trimming: 5 bases; J trimming: 10 bases; junction bases outside the gene matches: 11. The CDR3 consists of 15 residues. The CDR3 bases are TGTGCCAGCAGTACCGGACTAGCGGCCCGCTCAGAGCAGTTCTTC. Translated: CASSTGLAARSEQFF.

Only a few counts were recorded for this clonotype. V usage is TRBV5-1 and J usage is TRBJ2-5; 8 nucleotides agree with TRBD1. From germline, CDR1 is SGHRS and CDR2 YFSETQ. V lost 2 bases, J lost 4 bases, and 4 bases stayed unmatched. The CDR3 is 14 amino acids. The DNA of the CDR3 is TGCGCCAGCAGCTTACAGGGGGTAATAGAGACCCAGTACTTC. Encoded protein: CASSLQGVIETQYF.

V is TRBV30 and J is TRBJ1-2; 9 nucleotides match TRBD1. Germline CDR1 GTSNPN, CDR2 SVGIG (reference sequence). V lost 0 bases and J lost 8; bases outside the gene matches: 13. There are 16 residues in the CDR3. The CDR3 DNA reads as TGTGCCTGGAGTGTCGCGCGGAACAGGGGGCGTGACGGCTACACCTTC. As protein: CAWSVARNRGRDGYTF.

This chain connects TRBV7-9 to TRBJ2-5; the D is unclear. The CDR3 length is 15 residues. Germline lookup yields CDR1 SEHNR and CDR2 FQNEAQ (reference sequence). The germline V and J ends were trimmed by 5 bases and 2 bases, with 15 bases remaining between them. CDR3 loop: CASSNGPLLQETQYF. CDR3 DNA: TGTGCCAGCAGCAACGGACCGTTGTTACAAGAGACCCAGTACTTC.

This clonotype was detected only a few times. This sequence joins TRBV13 and TRBJ2-1; TRBD2 might be the D (5 bases). V lost 5 bases and J 0 bases, leaving 17 bases between the germline ends. The germline V gene encodes CDR1 PRHDT and CDR2 FYEKMQ (reference sequence). The CDR3 is 17 amino acids. The CDR3 protein is CASSIDPSLSSYNEQFF. CDR3 sequence (DNA): TGTGCCAGCAGCATAGATCCTAGCCTGAGCTCCTACAATGAGCAGTTCTTC.

The chain employs TRBV2 and TRBJ2-2; D might be TRBD2 (6 bases). Germline CDR1 and CDR2: SNHLY and FYNNEI. The CDR3 consists of 14 residues. V was trimmed by 7 bases and J by 0 bases, leaving 9 bases between them. The CDR3 sequence is CASNGRANTGELFF. In nucleotides, the CDR3 is TGTGCCAGCAACGGGAGAGCGAACACCGGGGAGCTGTTTTTT.

V is TRBV20-1 and J is TRBJ2-1, with D maybe TRBD2 (8 bases). From germline, CDR1 is DFQATT and CDR2 SNEGSKA (reference sequence). V was clipped by 6 bases and J by 3 bases, with 18 bases between them. This CDR3 spans 15 amino acids. The CDR3 loop is CSATGVAGNYNEQFF. The CDR3 nucleotides are TGCAGTGCAACAGGGGTAGCGGGAAACTACAATGAGCAGTTCTTC.

The V call is TRBV7-8, the J call TRBJ1-1; unclear D gene. The CDR3 totals 15 residues. In germline, CDR1 is SGHVS, CDR2 FQNEAQ. V lost 5 bases and J lost 0, with 13 bases in between. The CDR3 spells CASSPTGSLNTEAFF. Here the CDR3 DNA reads TGTGCCAGCAGCCCGACGGGGAGTCTGAACACTGAAGCTTTCTTT.

This clonotype was recorded at least ten times. V and J are TRBV7-8 and TRBJ2-3, with D possibly matching TRBD1 (7 bases). Trimming cost V 2 bases and J 15 bases, with 18 bases left between them. This CDR3 has 13 residues. Germline V gene data show CDR1 as SGHVS and CDR2 as FQNEAQ. In DNA form, the CDR3 reads TGTGCCAGCAGCTTAACGGGGGACAGTTTGGAATATTTT. Its translation: CASSLTGDSLEYF.

In its sample, this clonotype was seen a few times. V usage is TRBV15 and J usage is TRBJ2-3; D not resolved. The CDR3 runs 12 residues. Germline V CDR1 and CDR2: LNHNV, YYDKDF (reference sequence). With 1 base removed from V and 6 bases from J, the gap between germline ends came to 5 bases. CDR3 DNA sequence: TGTGCCACCAGCAGAGGAGCTGATACGCAGTATTTT. This codes for CATSRGADTQYF.